The source of this TCR beta chain is a study of shared clonotypes between healthy human individuals. Naive CD8 cells, CD45RO-negative and positively selected for CCR7, excluded terminally differentiated effector memory CD45RA+ cells. Profiled with immunoSEQ multiplex PCR; TCRdb holds only in-frame clones, not every one. This sample has about 2 million clones; roughly 95% occur once, and the top ten carry 1.2%. The V gene's germline CDR1 is MNHEY and CDR2 SMNVEV (reference sequence). Trimming left V 0 bases short and J 5 bases short, with 14 bases between. CDR3 length: 16 residues. Sequencing used naive CD8+ T cells sorted from blood. This TCR derives from a man aged 18-30 years in good health. The chain joins TRBV27 to TRBJ2-1; D tentatively fits TRBD1 or TRBD2 (5 bases each). The CDR3 nucleotides read TGTGCCAGCAGTTTATCATCTTGGGGGACCGACAATGAGCAGTTCTTC. Residues: CASSLSSWGTDNEQFF.